These 21 T cell receptor beta chains were sequenced from one sample in a study of blood T cell repertoires in COVID-19. Libraries were prepared by immunoSEQ multiplex PCR; TCRdb keeps only in-frame clonotypes and omits some of them. The sample has approximately 210,000 clones; about 90% are singletons. The source material was peripheral blood. The receptors were gathered from a man aged 35-49 years with active or convalescent COVID-19.

The V call is TRBV7-9, the J call TRBJ1-2; 7 bases map to TRBD1. Germline trimming cut 4 bases from V and 4 bases from J; bases unmatched to any gene: 12. The germline V gene encodes CDR1 SEHNR and CDR2 FQNEAQ (reference sequence). The CDR3 is made up of 16 amino acids. The DNA of the CDR3 is TGTGCCAGCAGCTCGGCGGGGGGACAGCGAACCTATGGCTACACCTTC. Amino acid sequence: CASSSAGGQRTYGYTF.

A few counts support this clone. The V gene is TRBV5-1, the J gene TRBJ2-7; 7 bases map to TRBD1. Germline-derived CDR1 and CDR2 are SGHRS and YFSETQ. The CDR3 is 15 residues long. V dropped 2 bases and J dropped 3; count of bases not matched to a gene: 8. CDR3 sequence reads: CASSFLTGSDYEQYF. The CDR3 bases are TGCGCCAGCAGCTTTCTGACAGGGTCAGACTACGAGCAGTACTTC.

V is TRBV5-3 and J is TRBJ1-2; 10 bases match TRBD1. TRBV5-3 is an open reading frame, and its role is uncertain. V lost 4 bases, J lost 0 bases, and 15 bases stayed unmatched. CDR3 size: 19 residues. The CDR3 nucleotides are TGTGCCAGAAGCCCGGAGGGGACAGGGGTCCCCCCAGCTAACTATGGCTACACCTTC. Its translation: CARSPEGTGVPPANYGYTF.

The chain links TRBV3-1 (or the pseudogene TRBV3-2) to TRBJ1-2, with 9 bases that match TRBD1. This CDR3 spans 13 amino acids. Looked up from germline, CDR1 is LGHDT and CDR2 is YNNKEL (reference sequence). V gave up 6 bases and J gave up 3 bases; unmatched junction bases: 2. The CDR3 here is CASRTGGYYGYTF. The CDR3, as DNA: TGTGCCAGCAGGACAGGGGGTTACTATGGCTACACCTTC.

The chain employs TRBV6-5 and TRBJ2-7, with 9 bases aligning to TRBD2. This CDR3 comprises 16 residues. The V gene end was trimmed by 0 bases and the J gene end by 5 bases; junction bases not matched to a gene: 8. CDR1 and CDR2 from the germline V gene are MNHEY and SVGAGI. CDR3 coding DNA: TGTGCCAGCAGTTACTCGAATAGCGGGAGCTTCGACGAGCAGTACTTC. Protein: CASSYSNSGSFDEQYF.

This chain connects TRBV6-5 to TRBJ1-2; no clear D. Looked up from germline, CDR1 is MNHEY and CDR2 is SVGAGI. The CDR3 consists of 15 residues. V was clipped by 4 bases and J by 7 bases, with 19 bases between them. This CDR3 is CASSFKGNGEGGYTF. The CDR3 bases are TGTGCCAGCAGTTTCAAAGGGAACGGGGAGGGTGGCTACACCTTC.

This chain joins TRBV25-1 and TRBJ1-2; D unclear. CDR3 length: 12 residues. Germline CDR1 and CDR2: MGHDK and SYGVNS. Trimming cost V 6 bases and J 8 bases, with 13 bases left between them. The DNA for the CDR3 is TGTGCCAGCAGGCAAGGTGGGCAAGGCTACACCTTC. Residues: CASRQGGQGYTF.

This sequence joins TRBV5-1 and TRBJ2-3; the match to TRBD2 covers 11 bases. CDR3 length equals 16 residues. V was clipped by 3 bases and J by 4 bases; unmatched bases: 7. CDR1 and CDR2 from the germline V gene are SGHRS and YFSETQ. CDR3 protein: CASSSPTSGVSDTQYF. The CDR3 DNA reads as TGCGCCAGCAGCTCTCCGACTAGCGGGGTCTCAGATACGCAGTATTTT. Supplemented by reference TRBV5-1 and TRBJ2-3, the full variable domain reads KAGVTQTPRYLIKTRGQQVTLSCSPISGHRSVSWYQQTPGQGLQFLFEYFSETQRNKGNFPGRFSGRQFSNSRSEMNVSTLELGDSALYLCASSSPTSGVSDTQYFGPGTRLTVL.

The V and J genes are TRBV27 and TRBJ1-1; 8 bases are a match to TRBD1. Germline assignment: CDR1 MNHEY and CDR2 SMNVEV (reference sequence). The CDR3 length is 13 residues. Unmatched junction bases numbered 4, after V lost 5 bases and J lost 5 bases. The chain's CDR3 is CASSPGGKTEAFF. In DNA form, the CDR3 reads TGTGCCAGCAGTCCAGGGGGCAAGACTGAAGCTTTCTTT.

This clone was seen just once. This rearrangement joins TRBV27 to TRBJ1-6; TRBD1 aligns across 9 bases. This CDR3 is built from 16 residues. Trimming removed 5 bases from V and 7 bases from J; junction bases left unmatched: 9. Germline lookup yields CDR1 MNHEY and CDR2 SMNVEV (reference sequence). The CDR3, as DNA: TGTGCCAGCAGTCTGGGAAGGACAGGGGACAATTCACCCCTCCACTTT. Translation: CASSLGRTGDNSPLHF.

This chain uses TRBV27 with TRBJ2-7; 9 nucleotides match TRBD2. CDR3 length: 15 residues. From germline, CDR1 is MNHEY and CDR2 SMNVEV (reference sequence). The V gene end was trimmed by 5 bases and the J gene end by 5 bases; junction bases not matched to a gene: 10. The CDR3 sequence: CASSKIAGVRHEQYF. CDR3 nucleotides: TGTGCCAGCAGTAAAATAGCGGGAGTGCGACACGAGCAGTACTTC.

CDR3 in amino acids: CASTHLPTGELFF. Written as DNA, the CDR3 is TGTGCCAGCACACACCTGCCCACCGGGGAGCTGTTTTTT. This chain links TRBV27 with TRBJ2-2; unclear D gene. Trimming shortened V by 7 bases and J by 4 bases, and 10 bases separated the two germline ends. This CDR3 has 13 residues. Per the germline V gene, CDR1 is MNHEY and CDR2 is SMNVEV (reference sequence).

V and J are TRBV18 and TRBJ1-4; 7 bases are shared with TRBD1. This CDR3 region has 15 residues. CDR1 is KGHSH and CDR2 is LQKENI in the germline V gene. Unmatched junction bases numbered 9, after V lost 3 bases and J lost 8 bases. CDR3 sequence: CASSPNRGGKEKLFF. CDR3 nucleotides: TGTGCCAGCTCACCTAACAGGGGAGGAAAGGAAAAACTGTTTTTT.

This rearrangement joins TRBV7-9 to TRBJ1-1; D is unclear. CDR3 length: 13 residues. Trimming took 5 bases from V and 1 from J, leaving 8 bases between them. Per the germline V gene, CDR1 is SEHNR and CDR2 is FQNEAQ (reference sequence). Here the CDR3 reads CASSPLRNTEAFF. CDR3 nucleotide sequence: TGTGCCAGCAGCCCACTACGGAACACTGAAGCTTTCTTT.

The chain couples TRBV10-1 to TRBJ2-7, with TRBD2 matching 11 bases. V gave up 4 bases and J gave up 6 bases; unmatched junction bases: 5. CDR3 length: 14 residues. Per germline, CDR1 WNHNN and CDR2 SYGVQD (reference sequence). Here the CDR3 DNA reads TGCGCCAGCAGTGGGACTAGCGGGCGTGTCGAGCAGTACTTC. This gives the protein CASSGTSGRVEQYF.

This clone was seen a single time. The chain links TRBV5-5 to TRBJ2-7, with 8 nucleotides matching TRBD1. The junction had 4 bases not matched to a gene; V was cut back by 4 bases and J by 7 bases. Germline V CDR1 and CDR2: SGHKS, YYEKEE (reference sequence). The CDR3 spans 12 residues. The CDR3 spells CASSDTGGEQYF. The CDR3 nucleotides are TGTGCCAGCAGCGATACAGGGGGAGAGCAGTACTTC.

V is TRBV5-1 and J is TRBJ1-2; TRBD1 aligns across 7 bases. The CDR3 is 17 amino acids. V was clipped by 0 bases and J by 0 bases; unmatched bases: 8. CDR1 is SGHRS, CDR2 YFSETQ, per germline. CDR3 loop: CASSLGTGTDTNYGYTF. CDR3 bases: TGCGCCAGCAGCTTGGGTACCGGGACAGATACTAACTATGGCTACACCTTC.

The chain is built from TRBV2 and TRBJ2-5, with TRBD1 identical over 8 bases. V shed 11 bases, J shed 5 bases, and the junction held 4 bases outside the gene matches. The CDR3 covers 11 residues. The germline V gene encodes CDR1 SNHLY and CDR2 FYNNEI. The CDR3, as DNA: TGTGCCGGACAGGGTTTCGAGACCCAGTACTTC. It yields the protein CAGQGFETQYF.

This chain uses TRBV4-1 with TRBJ1-1; D is undetermined. Trimming shortened V by 0 bases and J by 2 bases, and 7 bases separated the two germline ends. This CDR3 is 14 amino acids long. Germline values: CDR1 MGHRA, CDR2 YSYEKL. The CDR3 bases are TGCGCCAGCAGCCAAGACGTCACAAACACTGAAGCTTTCTTT. Its translation: CASSQDVTNTEAFF.

This chain joins TRBV7-9 and TRBJ1-5; 10 nucleotides match TRBD1. Germline V gene data show CDR1 as SEHNR and CDR2 as FQNEAQ (reference sequence). The CDR3 length is 17 residues. J lost 5 bases, V lost 5 bases, and 12 bases had no gene match. The CDR3, as DNA: TGTGCCAGCAGCCCTGACGGAGGGACAGGGGTGGATCAGCCCCAGCATTTT. Its protein is CASSPDGGTGVDQPQHF.

The CDR3 coding sequence is TGCGCCAGCAGCTACCAGGGGGAGGCTTATGAGCAGTTCTTC. Its protein is CASSYQGEAYEQFF. This sequence joins TRBV5-1 and TRBJ2-1, with D possibly matching TRBD1 (7 bases). Germline V gene lookup returns CDR1 SGHRS and CDR2 YFSETQ. This CDR3 region has 14 residues. Trimming shortened V by 3 bases and J by 8 bases, and 15 bases separated the two germline ends.